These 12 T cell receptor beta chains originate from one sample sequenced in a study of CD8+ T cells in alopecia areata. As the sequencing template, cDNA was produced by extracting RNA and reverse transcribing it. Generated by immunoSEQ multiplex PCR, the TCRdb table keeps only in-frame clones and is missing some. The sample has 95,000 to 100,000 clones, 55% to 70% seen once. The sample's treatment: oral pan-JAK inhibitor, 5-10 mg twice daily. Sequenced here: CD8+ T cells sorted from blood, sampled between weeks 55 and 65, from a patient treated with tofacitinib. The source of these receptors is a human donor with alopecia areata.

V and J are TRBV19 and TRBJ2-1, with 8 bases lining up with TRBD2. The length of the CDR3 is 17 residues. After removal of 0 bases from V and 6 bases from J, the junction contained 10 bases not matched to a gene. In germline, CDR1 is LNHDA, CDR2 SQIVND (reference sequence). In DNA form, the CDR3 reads TGTGCCAGTAGTATAGATGGCCCGGGGGGGCCCGGCAATGAGCAGTTCTTC. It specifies CASSIDGPGGPGNEQFF.

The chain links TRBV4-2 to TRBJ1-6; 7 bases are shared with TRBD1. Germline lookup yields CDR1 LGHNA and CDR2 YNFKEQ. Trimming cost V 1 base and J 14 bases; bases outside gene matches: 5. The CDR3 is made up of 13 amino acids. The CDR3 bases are TGTGCCAGCAGCCAAGTACAGGGGAAAGCCCTCCACTTT. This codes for CASSQVQGKALHF.

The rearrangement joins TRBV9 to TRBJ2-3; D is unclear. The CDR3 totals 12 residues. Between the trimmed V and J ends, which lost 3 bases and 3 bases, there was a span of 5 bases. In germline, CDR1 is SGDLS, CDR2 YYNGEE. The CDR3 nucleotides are TGTGCCAGCAGCGGCTGGACAGATACGCAGTATTTT. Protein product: CASSGWTDTQYF.

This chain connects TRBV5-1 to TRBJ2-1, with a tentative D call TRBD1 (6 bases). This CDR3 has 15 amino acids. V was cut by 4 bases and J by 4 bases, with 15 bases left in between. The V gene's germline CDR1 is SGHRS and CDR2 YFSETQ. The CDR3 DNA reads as TGCGCCAGCAGCGCCGGGACAACCACTTACAATGAGCAGTTCTTC. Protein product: CASSAGTTTYNEQFF. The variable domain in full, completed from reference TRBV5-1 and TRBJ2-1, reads KAGVTQTPRYLIKTRGQQVTLSCSPISGHRSVSWYQQTPGQGLQFLFEYFSETQRNKGNFPGRFSGRQFSNSRSEMNVSTLELGDSALYLCASSAGTTTYNEQFFGPGTRLTVL.

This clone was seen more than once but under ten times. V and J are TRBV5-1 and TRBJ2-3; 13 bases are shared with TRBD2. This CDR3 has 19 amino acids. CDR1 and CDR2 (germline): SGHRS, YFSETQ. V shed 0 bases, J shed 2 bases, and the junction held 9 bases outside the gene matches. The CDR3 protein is CASSLAKDGTSGTTDTQYF. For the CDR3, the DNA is TGCGCCAGCAGCTTGGCCAAGGACGGGACTAGCGGGACCACAGATACGCAGTATTTT.

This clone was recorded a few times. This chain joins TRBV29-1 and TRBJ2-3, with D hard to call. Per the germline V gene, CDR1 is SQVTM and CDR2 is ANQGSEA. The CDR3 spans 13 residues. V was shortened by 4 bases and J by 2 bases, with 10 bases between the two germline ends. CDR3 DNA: TGCAGCGTTGTCAAGGGATACACAGATACGCAGTATTTT. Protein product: CSVVKGYTDTQYF.

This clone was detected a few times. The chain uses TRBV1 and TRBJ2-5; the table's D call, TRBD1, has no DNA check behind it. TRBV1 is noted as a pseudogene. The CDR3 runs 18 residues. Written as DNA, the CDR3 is TGCACCAGCAGCCACCCGACAGGTAGTGAAAGCCGCCAAGAGACCCAGTACTTC. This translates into CTSSHPTGSESRQETQYF.

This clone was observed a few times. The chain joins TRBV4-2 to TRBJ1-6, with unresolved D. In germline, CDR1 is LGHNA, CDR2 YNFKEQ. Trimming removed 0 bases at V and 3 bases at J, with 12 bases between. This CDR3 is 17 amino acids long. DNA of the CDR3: TGTGCCAGCAGCCAAGAAAAAGCGGCCAGCTATAATTCACCCCTCCACTTT. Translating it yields CASSQEKAASYNSPLHF.

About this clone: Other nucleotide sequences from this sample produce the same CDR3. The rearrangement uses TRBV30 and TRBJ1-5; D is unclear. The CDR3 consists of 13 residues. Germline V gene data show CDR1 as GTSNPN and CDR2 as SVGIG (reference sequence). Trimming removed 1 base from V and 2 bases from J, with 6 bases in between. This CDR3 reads CAWSGGGNQPQHF. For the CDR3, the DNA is TGTGCCTGGAGTGGAGGAGGCAATCAGCCCCAGCATTTT.

CDR3 in amino acids: CASSFQETQYF. The CDR3 DNA reads as TGTGCCAGCAGCTTTCAAGAGACCCAGTACTTC. The chain recombines TRBV11-2 with TRBJ2-5; D ambiguous. CDR3 length: 11 amino acids. Germline CDR1 reads SGHAT; CDR2 reads FQNNGV. V gave up 3 bases and J gave up 2 bases, with 1 base separating them.

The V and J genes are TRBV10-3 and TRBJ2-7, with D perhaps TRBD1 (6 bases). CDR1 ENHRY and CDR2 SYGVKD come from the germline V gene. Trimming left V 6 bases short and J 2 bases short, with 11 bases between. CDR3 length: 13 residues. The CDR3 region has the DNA TGTGCCATCAGCTTTGACAGGACCTACGAGCAGTACTTC. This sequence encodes CAISFDRTYEQYF.

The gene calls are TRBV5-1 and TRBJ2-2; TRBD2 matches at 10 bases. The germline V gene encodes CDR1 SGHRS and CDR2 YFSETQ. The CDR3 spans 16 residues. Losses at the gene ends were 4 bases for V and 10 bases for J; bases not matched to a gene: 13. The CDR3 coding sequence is TGCGCCAGCAGCCGGGCCGTGCCTAGCGGGGGTGTGGAGCTGTTTTTT. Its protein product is CASSRAVPSGGVELFF.